Listed here are 11 T cell receptor beta chains from one sample, sequenced in a study of technical replicates of blood from several donors. The repertoire was sequenced with immunoSEQ multiplex PCR; TCRdb's copy has only in-frame clones and lacks some. The sample holds more than 55,000 clones; approximately 90% are singletons and the top ten take 4.5% to 5%. The material sequenced was PBMCs. The source is a human donor in good health. Some clones in this sample may be carry-over from other donors' samples.

This clone came up a few times. The chain recombines TRBV6-5 with TRBJ1-6, with 9 bases lining up with TRBD1. The CDR3 runs 14 residues. V lost 6 bases to trimming and J lost 6 bases; unmatched junction nucleotides: 3. CDR1 and CDR2 from the germline V gene are MNHEY and SVGAGI. CDR3 coding DNA: TGTGCCAGCAGATGGGGACAGGGTAATTCACCCCTCCACTTT. It yields the protein CASRWGQGNSPLHF.

This clone was detected only once. The chain links TRBV4-3 to TRBJ2-7; TRBD1 matches 7 bases. The V and J ends lost 0 bases and 2 bases, in that order; junction bases with no gene match: 7. Per germline, CDR1 LGHNA and CDR2 YSLEER. The CDR3 length is 16 residues. The CDR3 reads CASSQELGQVTYEQYF. CDR3 bases: TGCGCCAGCAGCCAAGAGCTTGGACAGGTCACCTACGAGCAGTACTTC.

The chain uses TRBV12-5 and TRBJ1-6; D not resolved. CDR1 is LGHNT and CDR2 is FRNRAP in the germline V gene. The CDR3 extends over 14 amino acids. Trimming removed 2 bases from V and 6 bases from J, with 8 bases in between. CDR3 bases: TGTGCTAGTGGTTTGTACGGTTCTAATTCACCCCTCCACTTT. Translating it yields CASGLYGSNSPLHF.

J is TRBJ1-3 and V is TRBV29-1; D is unclear. Deletions cut 4 bases from V and 8 bases from J, with 18 bases between. This CDR3 spans 14 amino acids. The germline V gene has CDR1 SQVTM and CDR2 ANQGSEA. The CDR3 bases are TGCAGCGTTGGAGGAGTCAGTTTCTCAGACACCATATATTTT. This codes for CSVGGVSFSDTIYF.

This chain joins TRBV12-5 and TRBJ2-6; D is undetermined. This CDR3 has 13 residues. Per germline, CDR1 LGHNT and CDR2 FRNRAP. The V gene lost 5 bases and the J gene lost 1 base, with 3 bases spanning the gap. The CDR3 region has the DNA TGTGCTAGTGGTCCATCTGGGGCCAACGTCCTGACTTTC. Protein product: CASGPSGANVLTF. The full variable domain, rest sourced from reference TRBV12-5 and TRBJ2-6, is DARVTQTPRHKVTEMGQEVTMRCQPILGHNTVFWYRQTMMQGLELLAYFRNRAPLDDSGMPKDRFSAEMPDATLATLKIQPSEPRDSAVYFCASGPSGANVLTFGAGSRLTVL.

The rearrangement links TRBV19 to TRBJ1-2, with 8 bases fitting TRBD1. J lost 4 bases, V lost 10 bases, and 11 bases had no gene match. The CDR3 is made up of 14 amino acids. CDR1 and CDR2 from the germline V gene are LNHDA and SQIVND (reference sequence). The CDR3 DNA is TGTGCCACCTCCCCCTCTGGACAGGGCTATGGCTACACCTTC. Translation: CATSPSGQGYGYTF.

Concerning this clone: Other nucleotide sequences in the sample specify the same CDR3. The chain employs TRBV29-1 and TRBJ1-2, with TRBD1 matching over 7 bases. V lost 7 bases, J lost 3 bases, and 5 bases stayed unmatched. Germline CDR1 and CDR2: SQVTM and ANQGSEA. The CDR3 sequence is 12 residues long. The CDR3 DNA reads as TGCAGCGCCGGGCAGGGGGACTATGGCTACACCTTC. Its protein product is CSAGQGDYGYTF.

This clone was counted a single time. The genes are TRBV9 and TRBJ2-3; perhaps TRBD1 as D (6 bases). V lost 4 bases and J 0 bases, leaving 12 bases between the germline ends. CDR3 length: 15 residues. Looked up from germline, CDR1 is SGDLS and CDR2 is YYNGEE. This CDR3 reads CASSKGQSSTDTQYF. The CDR3 bases are TGTGCCAGCAGCAAAGGACAGTCGAGCACAGATACGCAGTATTTT.

This clone was observed a few times. The chain has TRBV5-7 and TRBJ1-1; tentative D call: TRBD1 (5 bases). TRBV5-7 is classed as an ORF, of uncertain function. The CDR3 covers 15 residues. Between the trimmed V and J ends, which lost 3 bases and 2 bases, there was a span of 14 bases. The CDR3 loop is CASSWGDFGNTEAFF. In DNA form, the CDR3 reads TGTGCCAGCAGCTGGGGGGATTTCGGTAACACTGAAGCTTTCTTT.

The chain is built from TRBV2 and TRBJ2-3; 7 bases agree with TRBD2. V was clipped by 6 bases and J by 5 bases; unmatched bases: 11. The CDR3 length is 15 residues. CDR1 SNHLY and CDR2 FYNNEI come from the germline V gene. The CDR3 is CASRGGRGLQDTQYF. CDR3 in DNA: TGTGCCAGCAGGGGGGGGAGGGGACTCCAAGATACGCAGTATTTT.

The chain carries TRBV9 and TRBJ2-1, with 8 bases lining up with TRBD2. The germline V gene encodes CDR1 SGDLS and CDR2 YYNGEE. V shed 4 bases, J shed 7 bases, and the junction held 4 bases outside the gene matches. This CDR3 is 13 amino acids long. The CDR3 loop is CASSMASGNEQFF. The CDR3, as DNA: TGTGCCAGCAGCATGGCTAGCGGGAATGAGCAGTTCTTC.